This TCR beta chain is from a study of cytomegalovirus exposure and HLA in healthy donors. Findings and limits, study-wide: Researchers catalogued 164 TCR beta chains as cytomegalovirus-associated. Testing in vitro showed a few CMV-associated chains specific for CMV antigens.

Trimming took 7 bases from V and 1 from J, leaving 13 bases between them. Per the germline V gene, CDR1 is MNHEY and CDR2 is SVGAGI. The CDR3 loop spans 14 amino acids. As regards this clone: As yet, its antigen is unknown.

TCRdb's copy holds only in-frame clones and misses some; the assay was immunoSEQ multiplex PCR. The sample consists of 86,000 or so clones, 90% to 96% of them appearing once. The TCR originated in a man between 18 and 35 years old in good health and CMV-seropositive. Material: PBMCs. The rearrangement uses TRBV6-5 and TRBJ1-1, with D possibly matching TRBD1 (6 bases). The CDR3 protein is CASTPSDRNTEAFF. For the CDR3, the DNA is TGTGCCAGCACTCCCTCGGACAGGAACACTGAAGCTTTCTTT.